The 5 T cell receptor beta chains below all came from one sample that was sequenced in a study of blood T cell repertoires in COVID-19. Produced via immunoSEQ multiplex PCR; TCRdb's table is partial and in-frame only. The sample lists about 68,000 clones, about 90% seen once, with less than 0.6% in the top ten. Specimen: peripheral blood. The receptors stem from a man between 45 and 60 years old with COVID-19, enrolled during active disease.

The chain links TRBV9 to TRBJ2-3; a weak D match, TRBD1 (7 bases). Trimming removed 7 bases from V and 6 bases from J, with 21 bases in between. Germline CDR1 reads SGDLS; CDR2 reads YYNGEE. This CDR3 comprises 15 residues. The chain's CDR3 is CASARGGGASDTQYF. Here the CDR3 DNA reads TGTGCCAGCGCGAGAGGAGGGGGCGCATCCGATACGCAGTATTTT.

J is TRBJ2-7 and V is TRBV9, with 13 nucleotides matching TRBD2. Germline V lookup: CDR1 SGDLS, CDR2 YYNGEE. V lost 0 bases, J lost 0 bases, and 3 bases stayed unmatched. CDR3 length: 17 residues. This CDR3 reads CASSVGWTSGGSYEQYF. As DNA, the CDR3 is TGTGCCAGCAGCGTAGGATGGACTAGCGGGGGCTCCTACGAGCAGTACTTC.

The chain recombines TRBV6-2 or TRBV6-3 with TRBJ2-3; 11 bases agree with TRBD2. The germline CDR1 and CDR2 sequences are MNHEY and SVGEGT. The CDR3 consists of 16 residues. Trimming took 2 bases from V and 4 from J; bases not matched to a gene: 5. CDR3 nucleotide sequence: TGTGCCAGCAGTTACGGGCTAGCGGGAGGAGCAGATACGCAGTATTTT. It is translated as CASSYGLAGGADTQYF.

The chain uses TRBV11-2 and TRBJ2-7; D gene ambiguous. This CDR3 is built from 12 residues. Germline V CDR1 and CDR2: SGHAT, FQNNGV. The ends were cut back, 5 bases at V and 3 bases at J, with 8 bases in the middle. CDR3 sequence (DNA): TGTGCCAGCAGCCAGGTCTTCTACGAGCAGTACTTC. Translating it yields CASSQVFYEQYF.

DNA of the CDR3: TGTGCCAGTAGCTCCTCAGGGGGCCTTTACAATGAGCAGTTCTTC. Amino acids: CASSSSGGLYNEQFF. The genes are TRBV19 and TRBJ2-1; 8 positions match TRBD1. The CDR3 is made up of 15 amino acids. Germline V CDR1 and CDR2: LNHDA, SQIVND (reference sequence). J was trimmed by 4 bases and V by 6 bases; bases with no gene match: 8.